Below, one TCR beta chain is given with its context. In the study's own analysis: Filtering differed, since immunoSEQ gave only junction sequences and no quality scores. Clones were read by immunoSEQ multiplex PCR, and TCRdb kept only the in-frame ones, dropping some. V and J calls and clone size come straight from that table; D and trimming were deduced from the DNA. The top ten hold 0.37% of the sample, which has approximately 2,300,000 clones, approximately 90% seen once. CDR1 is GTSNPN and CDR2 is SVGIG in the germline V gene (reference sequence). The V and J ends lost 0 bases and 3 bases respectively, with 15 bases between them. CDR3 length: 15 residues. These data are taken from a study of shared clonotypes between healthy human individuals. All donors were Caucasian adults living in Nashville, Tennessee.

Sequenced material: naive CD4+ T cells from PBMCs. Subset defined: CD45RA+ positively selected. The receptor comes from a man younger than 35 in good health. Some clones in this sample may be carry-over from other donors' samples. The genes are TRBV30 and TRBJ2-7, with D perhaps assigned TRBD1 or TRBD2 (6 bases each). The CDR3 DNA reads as TGTGCCTGGAGTGTAACCGGGGGCTACTTCTACGAGCAGTACTTC. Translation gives CAWSVTGGYFYEQYF.